The 3 T cell receptor beta chains given below trace back to one sample, sequenced in a study of blood T cell repertoires in COVID-19. Sequencing used immunoSEQ multiplex PCR; TCRdb keeps in-frame clones, though not all of them. The sample holds 130,000 to 150,000 clones, about 86% seen once. The sample taken for sequencing was PBMCs or T cells enriched from blood (not recorded which). The origin of the receptors is a man aged 50-60 years who had recovered from COVID-19.

The chain couples TRBV4-3 to TRBJ1-1; D not certain. Germline V gene sequence: CDR1 LGHNA, CDR2 YSLEER. Trimming removed 1 base from V and 1 base from J, with 10 bases in between. The CDR3 loop spans 15 amino acids. CDR3 coding DNA: TGCGCCAGCAGCCAAGCCCCCCGAGGGAACACTGAAGCTTTCTTT. Translated, it gives CASSQAPRGNTEAFF.

V gene TRBV15 combines with J gene TRBJ2-3; TRBD1 aligns across 8 bases. This CDR3 has 16 residues. V lost 0 bases and J lost 4; bases outside the gene matches: 6. CDR1 LNHNV and CDR2 YYDKDF come from the germline V gene (reference sequence). The CDR3 protein is CATSRESTGGPDTQYF. CDR3 coding DNA: TGTGCCACCAGCAGAGAGTCAACAGGGGGGCCAGATACGCAGTATTTT.

This chain connects TRBV7-8 to TRBJ1-6; 7 bases fit TRBD1. The CDR3 extends over 13 amino acids. V gave up 4 bases and J gave up 13 bases; unmatched junction bases: 7. Germline V gene data show CDR1 as SGHVS and CDR2 as FQNEAQ. The CDR3 nucleotides are TGTGCCAGCAGCTCGACAGGGCCAGATCCCCTCCACTTT. Amino acid sequence: CASSSTGPDPLHF. The full variable domain, in which reference TRBV7-8 and TRBJ1-6 provide the parts outside the CDR3, is GAGVSQSPRYKVAKRGQDVALRCDPISGHVSLFWYQQALGQGPEFLTYFQNEAQLDKSGLPSDRFFAERPEGSVSTLKIQRTQQEDSAVYLCASSSTGPDPLHFGNGTRLTVT.